Following are 10 T cell receptor beta chains from one sample sequenced in a study of identical twins. TCRdb passed the 5' RACE reads through MiXCR, listing each CDR3 protein once. The sample lists roughly 690,000 distinct CDR3 sequences; about 20% were seen once. The sample was also linked to a second study, of T cells expressing NK-cell markers.

Sequenced material: PBMCs. All receptors come from a woman aged 18-35 years in good health.

This clonotype was seen ten or more times. The J gene is TRBJ1-1, the V gene TRBV20-1; a weak D match, TRBD1 (6 bases). Trimming shortened V by 1 base and J by 5 bases, and 20 bases separated the two germline ends. CDR1 DFQATT and CDR2 SNEGSKA come from the germline V gene (reference sequence). This CDR3 is 16 amino acids long. CDR3 sequence: CSARAQSRGAKTEAFF. The CDR3 DNA reads TGCAGTGCTAGAGCCCAAAGTAGGGGGGCGAAAACTGAAGCTTTCTTT.

As DNA, the CDR3 is TGTGCCAGCGACGAGAACTACAATGAGCAGTTCTTC. Translated, it gives CASDENYNEQFF. J is TRBJ2-1 and V is TRBV7-9; D call uncertain. With 8 bases removed from V and 3 bases from J, the gap between germline ends came to 8 bases. CDR3 length: 12 amino acids. Germline V gene data show CDR1 as SEHNR and CDR2 as FQNEAQ (reference sequence).

V gene TRBV6-5 combines with J gene TRBJ2-7, with D tentatively TRBD1 (6 bases). Trimming left V 6 bases short and J 5 bases short, with 11 bases between. Germline loops: CDR1 MNHEY, CDR2 SVGAGI. This CDR3 region has 12 residues. CDR3 DNA sequence: TGTGCCAGCAGGTCCACAGGGAACGAGCAGTACTTC. Translating gives CASRSTGNEQYF.

In regard to this clonotype: Its ends do not fully match the called genes, so a read error is possible. This chain uses TRBV9 with TRBJ2-1; TRBD2 matches at 11 bases. Germline V gives CDR1 SGDLS, CDR2 YYNGEE. The CDR3 is 13 residues long. The CDR3 here is CASSGRAYNEQFF. CDR3 coding DNA: TGTGCCAGTAGCGGGAGGGCCTACAATGAGCAGTTCTTC.

This clonotype was counted a few times. This chain connects TRBV5-1 to TRBJ2-3, with no clear D. With 0 bases removed from V and 7 bases from J, the gap between germline ends came to 15 bases. Germline CDR1 is SGHRS and CDR2 is YFSETQ. This CDR3 is 15 amino acids long. CDR3 DNA sequence: TGCGCCAGCAGCTTGGAGGTGCGGATTCCATATACGCAGTATTTT. It specifies CASSLEVRIPYTQYF.

The chain joins TRBV5-1 to TRBJ2-2, with no clear D. V was trimmed by 6 bases and J by 4 bases, leaving 7 bases between them. This CDR3 region has 12 residues. The germline V gene has CDR1 SGHRS and CDR2 YFSETQ. As DNA, the CDR3 is TGCGCCAGCATGCTCTTCACCGGGGAGCTGTTTTTT. This encodes CASMLFTGELFF.

The chain links TRBV6-5 to TRBJ2-4; 9 bases align to TRBD2. J lost 7 bases, V lost 0 bases, and 10 bases had no gene match. CDR1 MNHEY and CDR2 SVGAGI come from the germline V gene. CDR3 length: 17 residues. DNA for the CDR3: TGTGCCAGCAGTTACTCCTCGGCGACTAGCGGTATGAACATTCAGTACTTC. Its translation is CASSYSSATSGMNIQYF.

The chain combines TRBV6-1 with TRBJ2-5; TRBD2 matches at 11 bases. The CDR3 is 13 amino acids. CDR1 and CDR2 from the germline V gene are MNHNS and SASEGT. V lost 11 bases, J lost 1 base, and 3 bases stayed unmatched. CDR3 sequence (DNA): TGTGCCGCGACTAGCGGGATCCAAGAGACCCAGTACTTC. Protein sequence: CAATSGIQETQYF.

In this sample, this clonotype turned up a few times. The V gene is TRBV20-1, the J gene TRBJ2-5; a weak D match, TRBD1 (7 bases). CDR3 size: 13 residues. The germline V and J ends were trimmed by 6 bases and 4 bases, with 15 bases remaining between them. Looked up from germline, CDR1 is DFQATT and CDR2 is SNEGSKA (reference sequence). CDR3 region: CSAPDQGGETQYF. The CDR3 region has the DNA TGCAGTGCCCCTGATCAGGGGGGAGAGACCCAGTACTTC.

This clonotype was seen repeatedly, ten times or more. The rearrangement joins TRBV20-1 to TRBJ2-5; D is ambiguous. This CDR3 spans 12 amino acids. Trimming pared 1 base from V and 0 bases from J, leaving 3 bases between. CDR1 DFQATT and CDR2 SNEGSKA come from the germline V gene (reference sequence). CDR3 in amino acids: CSARVNQETQYF. Here the CDR3 DNA reads TGCAGTGCTAGAGTGAACCAAGAGACCCAGTACTTC.